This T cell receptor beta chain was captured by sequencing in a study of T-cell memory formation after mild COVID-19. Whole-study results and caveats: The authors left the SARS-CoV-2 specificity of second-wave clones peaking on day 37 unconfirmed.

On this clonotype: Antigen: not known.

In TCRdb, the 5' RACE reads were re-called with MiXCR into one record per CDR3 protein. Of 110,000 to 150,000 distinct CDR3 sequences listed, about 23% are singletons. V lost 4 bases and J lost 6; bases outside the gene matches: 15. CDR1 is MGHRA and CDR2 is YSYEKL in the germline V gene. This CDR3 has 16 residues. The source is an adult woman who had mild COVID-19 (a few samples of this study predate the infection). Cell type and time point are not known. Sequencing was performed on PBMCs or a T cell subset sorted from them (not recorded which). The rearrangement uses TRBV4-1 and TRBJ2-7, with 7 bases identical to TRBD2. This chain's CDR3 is CASSPSGLGFGLEQYF. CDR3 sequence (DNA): TGCGCCAGCAGCCCGTCAGGACTAGGGTTCGGTCTCGAGCAGTACTTC.